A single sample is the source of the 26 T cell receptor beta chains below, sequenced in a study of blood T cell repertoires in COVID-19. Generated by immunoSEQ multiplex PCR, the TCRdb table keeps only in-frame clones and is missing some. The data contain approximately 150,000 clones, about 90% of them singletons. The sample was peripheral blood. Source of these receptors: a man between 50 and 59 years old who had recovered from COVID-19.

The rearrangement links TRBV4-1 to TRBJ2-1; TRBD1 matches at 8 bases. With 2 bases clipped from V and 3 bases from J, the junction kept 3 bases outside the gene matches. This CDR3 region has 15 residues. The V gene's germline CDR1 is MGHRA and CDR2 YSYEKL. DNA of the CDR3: TGCGCCAGCAGCCAACCCGGGACAGGCTACAATGAGCAGTTCTTC. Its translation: CASSQPGTGYNEQFF.

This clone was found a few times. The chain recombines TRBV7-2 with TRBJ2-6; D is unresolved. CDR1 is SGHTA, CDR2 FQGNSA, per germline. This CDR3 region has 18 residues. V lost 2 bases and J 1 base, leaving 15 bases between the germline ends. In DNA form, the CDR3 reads TGTGCCAGCAGCTTACCTACGGCCTCTAGATCTGGGGCCAACGTCCTGACTTTC. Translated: CASSLPTASRSGANVLTF.

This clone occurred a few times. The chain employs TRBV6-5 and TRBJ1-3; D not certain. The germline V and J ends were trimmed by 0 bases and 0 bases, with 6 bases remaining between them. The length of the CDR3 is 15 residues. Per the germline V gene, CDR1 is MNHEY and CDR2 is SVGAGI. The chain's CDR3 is CASSYSVSSGNTIYF. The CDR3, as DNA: TGTGCCAGCAGTTACTCAGTCAGCTCTGGAAACACCATATATTTT.

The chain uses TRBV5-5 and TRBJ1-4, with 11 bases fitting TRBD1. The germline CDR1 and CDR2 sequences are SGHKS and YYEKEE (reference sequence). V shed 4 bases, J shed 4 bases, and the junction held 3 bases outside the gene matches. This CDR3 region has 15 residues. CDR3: CASSRTGGNNEKLFF. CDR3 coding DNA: TGTGCCAGCAGCCGGACAGGGGGCAATAATGAAAAACTGTTTTTT. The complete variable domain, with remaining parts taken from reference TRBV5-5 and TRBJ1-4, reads DAGVTQSPTHLIKTRGQQVTLRCSPISGHKSVSWYQQVLGQGPQFIFQYYEKEERGRGNFPDRFSARQFPNYSSELNVNALLLGDSALYLCASSRTGGNNEKLFFGSGTQLSVL.

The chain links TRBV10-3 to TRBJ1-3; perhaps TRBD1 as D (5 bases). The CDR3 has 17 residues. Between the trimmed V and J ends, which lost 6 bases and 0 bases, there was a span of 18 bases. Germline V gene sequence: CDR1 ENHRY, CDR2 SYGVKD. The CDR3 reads CAISEIEDTSSGNTIYF. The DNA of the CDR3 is TGTGCCATCAGCGAAATAGAGGACACGAGCTCTGGAAACACCATATATTTT.

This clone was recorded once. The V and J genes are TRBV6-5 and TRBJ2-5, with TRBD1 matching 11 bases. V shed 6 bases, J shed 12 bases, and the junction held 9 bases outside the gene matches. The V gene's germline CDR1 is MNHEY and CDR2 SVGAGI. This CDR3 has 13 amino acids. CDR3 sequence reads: CASRWTGGPREYF. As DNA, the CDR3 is TGTGCCAGCAGGTGGACAGGGGGCCCACGAGAGTACTTC.

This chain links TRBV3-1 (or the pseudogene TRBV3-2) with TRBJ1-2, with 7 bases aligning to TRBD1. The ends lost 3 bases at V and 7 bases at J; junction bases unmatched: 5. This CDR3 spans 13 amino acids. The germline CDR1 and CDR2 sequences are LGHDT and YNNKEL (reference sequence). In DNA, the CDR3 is TGTGCCAGCAGCCACCAAGACAGGGCTGGCTACACCTTC. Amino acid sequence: CASSHQDRAGYTF.

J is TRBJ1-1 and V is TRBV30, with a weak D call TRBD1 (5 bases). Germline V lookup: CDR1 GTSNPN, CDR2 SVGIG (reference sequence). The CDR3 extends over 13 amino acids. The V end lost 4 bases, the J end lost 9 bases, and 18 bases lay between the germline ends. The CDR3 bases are TGTGCCTGGATCGGGCCCGGGGGTTGGAAAGCTTTCTTT. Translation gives CAWIGPGGWKAFF.

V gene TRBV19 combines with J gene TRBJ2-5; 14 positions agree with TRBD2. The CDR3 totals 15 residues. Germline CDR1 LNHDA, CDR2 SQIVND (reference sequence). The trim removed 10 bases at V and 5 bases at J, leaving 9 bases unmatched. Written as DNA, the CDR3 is TGTGCCACCTCGACTAGCGGGGGGGCCGGGGAGACCCAGTACTTC. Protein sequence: CATSTSGGAGETQYF.

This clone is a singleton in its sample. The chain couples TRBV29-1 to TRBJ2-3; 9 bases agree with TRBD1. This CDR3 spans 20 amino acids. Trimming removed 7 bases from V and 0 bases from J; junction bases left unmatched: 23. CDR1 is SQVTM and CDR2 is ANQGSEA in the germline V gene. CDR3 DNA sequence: TGCAGCGCCCGTATCAATACAGGGGGCGAGAGGAAAACTAGCACAGATACGCAGTATTTT. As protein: CSARINTGGERKTSTDTQYF.

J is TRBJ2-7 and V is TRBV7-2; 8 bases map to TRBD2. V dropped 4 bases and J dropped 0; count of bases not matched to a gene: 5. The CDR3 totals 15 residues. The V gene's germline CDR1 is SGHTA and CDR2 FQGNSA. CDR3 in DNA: TGTGCCAGCAGCTCCGGACTAGCCAGCTCCTACGAGCAGTACTTC. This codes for CASSSGLASSYEQYF.

The CDR3 protein is CASRRRSGGGSYEQYF. The DNA of the CDR3 is TGTGCCAGCAGACGACGAAGCGGGGGAGGTTCCTACGAGCAGTACTTC. The chain joins TRBV7-2 to TRBJ2-7; 8 nucleotides match TRBD2. CDR3 length equals 16 residues. J was trimmed by 1 base and V by 6 bases; bases with no gene match: 11. CDR1 is SGHTA and CDR2 is FQGNSA in the germline V gene.

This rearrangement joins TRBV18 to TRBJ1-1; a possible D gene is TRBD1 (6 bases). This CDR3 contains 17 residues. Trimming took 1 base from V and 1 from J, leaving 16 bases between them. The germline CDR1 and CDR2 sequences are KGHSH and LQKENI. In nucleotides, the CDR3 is TGTGCCAGCTCACCACGGGTGGCAGGGGTACAGAACACTGAAGCTTTCTTT. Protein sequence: CASSPRVAGVQNTEAFF.

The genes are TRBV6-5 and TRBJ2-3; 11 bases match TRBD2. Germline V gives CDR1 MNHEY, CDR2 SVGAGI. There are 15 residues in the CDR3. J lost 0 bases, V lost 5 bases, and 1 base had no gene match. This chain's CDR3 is CASSPSGGSTDTQYF. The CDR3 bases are TGTGCCAGCAGTCCTAGCGGGGGGAGCACAGATACGCAGTATTTT.

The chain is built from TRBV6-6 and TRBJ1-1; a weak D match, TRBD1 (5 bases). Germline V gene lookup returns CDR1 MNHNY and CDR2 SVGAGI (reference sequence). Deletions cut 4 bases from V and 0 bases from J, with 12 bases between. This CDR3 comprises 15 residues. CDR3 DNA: TGTGCCAGCAGTTCCGGCAGGGATGTGAACACTGAAGCTTTCTTT. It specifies CASSSGRDVNTEAFF.

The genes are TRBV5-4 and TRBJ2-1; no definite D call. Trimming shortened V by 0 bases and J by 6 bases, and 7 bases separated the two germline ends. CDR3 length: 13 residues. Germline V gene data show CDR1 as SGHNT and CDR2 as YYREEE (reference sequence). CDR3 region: CASSLGAVNEQFF. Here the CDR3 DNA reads TGTGCCAGCAGCTTGGGCGCCGTCAATGAGCAGTTCTTC.

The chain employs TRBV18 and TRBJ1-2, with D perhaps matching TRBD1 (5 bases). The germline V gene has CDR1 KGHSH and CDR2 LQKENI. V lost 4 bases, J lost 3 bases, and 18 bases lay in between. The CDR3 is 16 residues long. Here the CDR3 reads CASSLNTGLKDYGYTF. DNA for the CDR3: TGTGCCAGCTCACTGAATACAGGATTAAAGGACTATGGCTACACCTTC.

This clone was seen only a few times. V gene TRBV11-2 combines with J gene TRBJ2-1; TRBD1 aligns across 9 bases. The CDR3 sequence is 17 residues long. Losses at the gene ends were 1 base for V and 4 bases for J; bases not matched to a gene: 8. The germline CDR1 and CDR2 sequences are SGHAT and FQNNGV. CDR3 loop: CASSLGYRGLFYNEQFF. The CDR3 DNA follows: TGTGCCAGCAGCTTAGGTTACAGGGGGCTTTTTTACAATGAGCAGTTCTTC.

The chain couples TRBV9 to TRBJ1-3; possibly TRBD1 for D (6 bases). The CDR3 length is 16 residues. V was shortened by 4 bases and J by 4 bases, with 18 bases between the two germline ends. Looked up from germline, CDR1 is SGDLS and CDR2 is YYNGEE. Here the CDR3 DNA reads TGTGCCAGCAGCCCAGGACAGTTGGAGGAGGGAAACACCATATATTTT. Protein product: CASSPGQLEEGNTIYF.

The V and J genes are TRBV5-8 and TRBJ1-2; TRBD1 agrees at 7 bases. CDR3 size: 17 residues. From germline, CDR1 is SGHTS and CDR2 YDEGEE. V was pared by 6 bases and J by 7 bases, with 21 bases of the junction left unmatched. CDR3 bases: TGTGCCAGCAACGGGGGAGCGTTAGGAGGGGGCGTTGTTGGCTACACCTTC. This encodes CASNGGALGGGVVGYTF. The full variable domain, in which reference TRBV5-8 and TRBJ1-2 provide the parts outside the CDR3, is EAGVTQSPTHLIKTRGQQATLRCSPISGHTSVYWYQQALGLGLQFLLWYDEGEERNRGNFPPRFSGRQFPNYSSELNVNALELEDSALYLCASNGGALGGGVVGYTFGSGTRLTVV.

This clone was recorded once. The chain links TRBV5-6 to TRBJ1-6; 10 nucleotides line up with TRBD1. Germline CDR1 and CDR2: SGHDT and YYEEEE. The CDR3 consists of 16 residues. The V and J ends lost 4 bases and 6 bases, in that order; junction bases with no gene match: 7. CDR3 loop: CASSIGQGVGNSPLHF. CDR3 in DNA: TGTGCCAGCAGCATCGGACAGGGGGTCGGTAATTCACCCCTCCACTTT. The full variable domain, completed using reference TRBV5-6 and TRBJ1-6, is DAGVTQSPTHLIKTRGQQVTLRCSPKSGHDTVSWYQQALGQGPQFIFQYYEEEERQRGNFPDRFSGHQFPNYSSELNVNALLLGDSALYLCASSIGQGVGNSPLHFGNGTRLTVT.

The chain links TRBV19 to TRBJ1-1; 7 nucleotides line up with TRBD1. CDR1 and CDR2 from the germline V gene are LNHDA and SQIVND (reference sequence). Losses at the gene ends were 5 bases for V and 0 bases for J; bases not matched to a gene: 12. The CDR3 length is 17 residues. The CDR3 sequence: CASSPSPHRGMNTEAFF. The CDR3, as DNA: TGTGCCAGTAGTCCTTCCCCCCACAGGGGAATGAACACTGAAGCTTTCTTT.

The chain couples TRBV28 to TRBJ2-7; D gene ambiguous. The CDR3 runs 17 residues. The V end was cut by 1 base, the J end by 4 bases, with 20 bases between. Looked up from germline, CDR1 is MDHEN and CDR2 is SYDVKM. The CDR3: CASSLLSLGGHRYEQYF. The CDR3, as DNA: TGTGCCAGCAGTTTATTGTCGCTGGGTGGGCATAGATACGAGCAGTACTTC.

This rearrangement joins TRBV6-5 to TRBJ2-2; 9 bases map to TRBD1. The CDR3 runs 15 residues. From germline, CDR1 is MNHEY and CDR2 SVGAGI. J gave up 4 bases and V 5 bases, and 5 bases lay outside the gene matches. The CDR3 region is CASSIQGASTGELFF. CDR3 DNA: TGTGCCAGCAGTATACAGGGGGCAAGCACCGGGGAGCTGTTTTTT.

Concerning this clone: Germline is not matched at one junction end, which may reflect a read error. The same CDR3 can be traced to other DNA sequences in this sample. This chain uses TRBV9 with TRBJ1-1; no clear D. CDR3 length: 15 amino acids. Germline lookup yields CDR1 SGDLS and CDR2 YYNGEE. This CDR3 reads CASSVVGEVHTEAFF. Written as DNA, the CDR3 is TGTGCCAGCAGCGTAGTTGGGGAGGTGCACACTGAGGCTTTCTTT.

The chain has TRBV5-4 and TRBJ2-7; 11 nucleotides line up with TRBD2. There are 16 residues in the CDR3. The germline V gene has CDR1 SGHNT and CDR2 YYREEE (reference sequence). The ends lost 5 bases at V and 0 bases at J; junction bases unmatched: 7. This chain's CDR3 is CASSPRLAGSSYEQYF. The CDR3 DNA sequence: TGTGCCAGCAGTCCTAGACTAGCGGGGAGCTCCTACGAGCAGTACTTC.